Sequencing of this T cell receptor (beta chain) was carried out in a study of early T cells in non-severe SARS-CoV-2 infection. Study in general: Unsorted whole-blood RNA was sequenced in bulk, leaving chains unpaired.

Germline assignment: CDR1 LNHDA and CDR2 SQIVND (reference sequence). Unmatched junction bases numbered 9, after V lost 9 bases and J lost 6 bases. CDR3 size: 13 residues. Study-wide points: Lookups in VDJdb leaned toward anti-spike CD8 responses and missed private and CD4 specificities.

Worth noting for this clonotype: Its antigen is not known.

Attachment of unique molecular identifiers was made to individual cDNA molecules. TCRdb re-called the 5' RACE reads with MiXCR, one entry per CDR3 protein. This table holds about 99,000 distinct CDR3 sequences, 16% found once. The chain carries TRBV19 and TRBJ2-7, with 9 bases lining up with TRBD2. This sequence originates from an adult who was a healthcare worker with PCR-confirmed SARS-CoV-2 infection or an uninfected control (not recorded which). Sequencing was performed on whole blood. CDR3 sequence (DNA): TGTGCCAGCTTAGCGGGAGATGCTGGCGAGCAGTACTTC. It encodes CASLAGDAGEQYF.